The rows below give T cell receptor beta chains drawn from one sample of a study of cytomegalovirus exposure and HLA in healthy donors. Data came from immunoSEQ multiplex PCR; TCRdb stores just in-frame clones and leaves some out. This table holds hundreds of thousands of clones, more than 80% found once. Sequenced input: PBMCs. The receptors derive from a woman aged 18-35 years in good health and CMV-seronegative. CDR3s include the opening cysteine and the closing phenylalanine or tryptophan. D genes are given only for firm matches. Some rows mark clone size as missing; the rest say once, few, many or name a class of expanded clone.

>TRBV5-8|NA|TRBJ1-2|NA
CASSPGYGYTF
TGTGCCAGCAGCCCAGGGTATGGCTACACCTTC
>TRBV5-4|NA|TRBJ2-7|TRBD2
CASSLGTSGSFYEQYF
TGTGCCAGCAGCTTAGGGACTAGCGGGAGTTTCTACGAGCAGTACTTC
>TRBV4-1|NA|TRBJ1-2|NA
CASSQEGALSGYTF
TGCGCCAGCAGCCAAGAGGGGGCGCTTTCTGGCTACACCTTC
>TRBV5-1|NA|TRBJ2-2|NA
CASSLNRQENTGELFF
TGCGCCAGCAGCTTGAATAGACAGGAAAACACCGGGGAGCTGTTTTTT
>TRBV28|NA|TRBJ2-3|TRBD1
CALGPGTDTDTQYF
TGTGCCCTCGGCCCCGGGACAGACACAGATACGCAGTATTTT
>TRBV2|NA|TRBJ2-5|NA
CASSESGVIETQYF
TGTGCCAGCAGCGAGTCCGGGGTTATAGAGACCCAGTACTTC
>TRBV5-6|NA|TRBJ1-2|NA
CASSFVGGNEGYTF
TGTGCCAGCAGCTTCGTAGGGGGAAATGAAGGCTACACCTTC
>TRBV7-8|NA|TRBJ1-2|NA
CASSPRGGQGYTF
TGTGCCAGCAGCCCTCGGGGGGGGCAAGGCTACACCTTC
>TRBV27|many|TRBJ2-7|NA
CASSDESGSYEQYF
TGTGCCAGCTCCGATGAGTCAGGCTCCTACGAGCAGTACTTC
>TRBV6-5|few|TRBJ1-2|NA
CASRGTSHGYTF
TGTGCCAGCAGGGGGACAAGTCATGGCTACACCTTC
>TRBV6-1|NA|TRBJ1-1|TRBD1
CASRSGGGRNTEAFF
TGTGCCAGCAGGTCAGGGGGCGGAAGGAACACTGAAGCTTTCTTT
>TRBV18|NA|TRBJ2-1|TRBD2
CASSPLSVGGAGEQFF
TGTGCCAGCTCACCACTCTCGGTCGGGGGGGCCGGTGAGCAGTTCTTC
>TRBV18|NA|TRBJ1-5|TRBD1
CASSPTRDRGRTYQPQHF
TGTGCCAGCTCACCCACCCGGGACAGGGGCAGGACCTATCAGCCCCAGCATTTT
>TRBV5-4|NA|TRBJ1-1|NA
CASSTGQPHTEAFF
TGTGCCAGCAGCACCGGACAGCCCCACACTGAAGCTTTCTTT
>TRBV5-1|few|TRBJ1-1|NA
CASSLARIGNTEAFF
TGCGCCAGCAGCTTGGCCCGAATCGGGAACACTGAAGCTTTCTTT
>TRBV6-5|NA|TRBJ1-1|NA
CASSSTGFAEAFF
TGTGCCAGCAGTTCAACAGGGTTCGCTGAAGCTTTCTTT
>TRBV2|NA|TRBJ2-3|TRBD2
CASSEGTSGYTDTQYF
TGTGCCAGCAGTGAAGGGACTAGCGGGTACACAGATACGCAGTATTTT
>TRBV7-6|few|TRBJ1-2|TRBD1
CASSSDRGGGYTF
TGTGCCAGCAGCAGCGACAGGGGAGGCGGCTACACCTTC
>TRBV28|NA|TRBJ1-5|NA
CASMKTGYSNQPQHF
TGTGCCAGCATGAAGACAGGTTATAGCAATCAGCCCCAGCATTTT
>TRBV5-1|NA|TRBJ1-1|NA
CASSLWAGSDTEAFF
TGCGCCAGCAGCTTGTGGGCAGGGTCTGACACTGAAGCTTTCTTT
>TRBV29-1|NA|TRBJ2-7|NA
CSVSDSTYEQYF
TGCAGCGTCTCAGACAGTACCTACGAGCAGTACTTC
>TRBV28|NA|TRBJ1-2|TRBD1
CASSTRDRGSANYGYTF
TGTGCCAGCAGTACCCGGGACAGGGGTTCAGCTAACTATGGCTACACCTTC
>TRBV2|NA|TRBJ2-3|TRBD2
CARQAGTYTDTQYF
TGTGCCAGGCAAGCGGGAACGTACACAGATACGCAGTATTTT
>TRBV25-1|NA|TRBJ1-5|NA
CASSDTKNSNQPQHF
TGTGCCAGCAGCGACACCAAAAATAGCAATCAGCCCCAGCATTTT
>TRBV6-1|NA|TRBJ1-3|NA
CASSEAPRSGNTIYF
TGTGCCAGCAGTGAAGCCCCTCGCTCTGGAAACACCATATATTTT
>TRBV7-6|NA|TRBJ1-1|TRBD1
CASSEDRGTEAFF
TGTGCCAGCAGCGAAGACAGGGGGACTGAAGCTTTCTTT
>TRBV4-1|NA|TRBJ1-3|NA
CASSQDRQDYSGNTIYF
TGCGCCAGCAGCCAAGATAGACAGGATTACTCTGGAAACACCATATATTTT
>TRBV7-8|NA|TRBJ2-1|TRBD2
CASSRLAGGHEQFF
TGTGCCAGCAGTCGACTAGCGGGGGGGCATGAGCAGTTCTTC
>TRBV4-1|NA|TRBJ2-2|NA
CASSPRGTPNTGELFF
TGCGCCAGCAGCCCCCGAGGGACACCGAACACCGGGGAGCTGTTTTTT
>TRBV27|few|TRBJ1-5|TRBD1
CASSLQGFNQPQHF
TGTGCCAGCAGTCTACAGGGGTTCAATCAGCCCCAGCATTTT
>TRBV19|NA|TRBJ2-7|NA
CASSIRGRSYEQYF
TGTGCCAGTAGTATACGGGGTAGATCCTACGAGCAGTACTTC
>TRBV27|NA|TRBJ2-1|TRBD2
CASSPGTSSYNEQFF
TGTGCCAGCAGTCCCGGGACTAGCTCCTACAATGAGCAGTTCTTC
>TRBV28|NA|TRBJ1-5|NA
CASSPGAGEDQPQHF
TGTGCCAGCAGCCCAGGGGCAGGGGAAGATCAGCCCCAGCATTTT
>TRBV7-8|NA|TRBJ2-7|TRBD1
CASSATGTGFYEQYF
TGTGCCAGCAGCGCAACCGGGACAGGGTTCTACGAGCAGTACTTC
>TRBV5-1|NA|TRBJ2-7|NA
CASSLGENEQYF
TGCGCCAGCAGCTTGGGGGAGAACGAGCAGTACTTC
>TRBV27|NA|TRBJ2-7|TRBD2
CASSFGLARYEQYF
TGTGCCAGCAGTTTCGGACTAGCGCGCTACGAGCAGTACTTC
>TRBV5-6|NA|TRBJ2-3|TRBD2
CASSLQFSSGYTDTQYF
TGTGCCAGCAGCTTGCAATTTTCTAGCGGCTACACAGATACGCAGTATTTT
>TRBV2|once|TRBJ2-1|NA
CASSYYNEQFF
TGTGCCAGCAGCTATTACAATGAGCAGTTCTTC
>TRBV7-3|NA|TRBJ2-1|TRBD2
CASSPTGGNNEQFF
TGTGCCAGCAGCCCGACGGGAGGGAACAATGAGCAGTTCTTC
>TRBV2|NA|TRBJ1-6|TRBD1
CASNRQGAIGSPLHF
TGTGCCAGCAACCGACAGGGGGCTATAGGTTCACCCCTCCACTTT
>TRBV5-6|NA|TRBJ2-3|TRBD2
CASSLNWVSGRLTDTQYF
TGTGCCAGCAGCTTGAATTGGGTTAGCGGGAGGCTCACAGATACGCAGTATTTT